These 11 T cell receptor beta chains were all obtained from the same sample, sequenced in a study of graft-versus-host responses after intestinal transplantation. The graft tissue was processed, and this released both intraepithelial and lamina propria lymphocytes. Clones were read by immunoSEQ multiplex PCR, and TCRdb kept only the in-frame ones, dropping some. The sample consists of approximately 37,000 clones, roughly 87% of them appearing once. The sample here was ileum tissue, taken roughly 200 days after intestinal transplant. The source of these receptors is a human patient who received an intestinal transplant, so some T cells may come from the graft donor.

V gene TRBV10-3 combines with J gene TRBJ2-3; either TRBD1 or TRBD2 may supply D (5 bases each). The germline CDR1 and CDR2 sequences are ENHRY and SYGVKD. The germline V and J ends were trimmed by 2 bases and 6 bases, with 9 bases remaining between them. The CDR3 has 13 amino acids. The DNA for the CDR3 is TGTGCCATCAGTGAGGGGACCACCGATACGCAGTATTTT. It codes for CAISEGTTDTQYF.

The chain couples TRBV18 to TRBJ2-1, with a weak D call TRBD1 (5 bases). Looked up from germline, CDR1 is KGHSH and CDR2 is LQKENI. The CDR3 consists of 15 residues. The V and J ends lost 5 bases and 2 bases respectively, with 13 bases between them. CDR3 residues: CASSEARVPYNEQFF. CDR3 DNA sequence: TGTGCCAGCTCAGAGGCCAGGGTTCCCTACAATGAGCAGTTCTTC.

The V call is TRBV10-3, the J call TRBJ2-3; D not resolved. The ends were cut back, 2 bases at V and 5 bases at J, with 11 bases in the middle. This CDR3 contains 14 residues. The germline V gene has CDR1 ENHRY and CDR2 SYGVKD. CDR3 DNA: TGTGCCATCAGTGAGGAAGAGTGGAGAGATACGCAGTATTTT. It yields the protein CAISEEEWRDTQYF.

The rearrangement uses TRBV5-1 and TRBJ2-2; 8 bases fit TRBD2. Germline trimming cut 0 bases from V and 2 bases from J; bases unmatched to any gene: 3. This CDR3 is built from 16 residues. Looked up from germline, CDR1 is SGHRS and CDR2 is YFSETQ. CDR3 DNA sequence: TGCGCCAGCAGCTTGGTTAGCGGGACTAACACCGGGGAGCTGTTTTTT. Its translation: CASSLVSGTNTGELFF.

The rearrangement joins TRBV27 to TRBJ2-1; 10 bases are shared with TRBD1. Germline V CDR1 and CDR2: MNHEY, SMNVEV (reference sequence). Germline trimming cut 8 bases from V and 8 bases from J; bases unmatched to any gene: 15. This CDR3 is built from 16 residues. CDR3 residues: CASWAGTGTGDHEQFF. CDR3 DNA sequence: TGTGCCAGCTGGGCTGGGACCGGGACAGGGGACCATGAGCAGTTCTTC.

This clone was seen more than once but under ten times. The chain combines TRBV7-8 with TRBJ1-3; 7 nucleotides align to TRBD1. J gave up 2 bases and V 2 bases, and 6 bases lay outside the gene matches. The CDR3 loop spans 16 amino acids. CDR1 is SGHVS, CDR2 FQNEAQ, per germline. CDR3: CASSLLGRGTGNTIYF. The CDR3, as DNA: TGTGCCAGCAGCTTACTGGGCAGGGGGACTGGAAACACCATATATTTT.

The rearrangement links TRBV6-4 to TRBJ2-1, with 8 bases that match TRBD2. V dropped 4 bases and J dropped 6; count of bases not matched to a gene: 8. Germline-derived CDR1 and CDR2 are MRHNA and SNTAGT. The CDR3 runs to 15 residues. The CDR3 spells CASSVERGPLNEQFF. The CDR3 nucleotides read TGTGCCAGCAGTGTTGAGCGGGGGCCCCTCAATGAGCAGTTCTTC.

J is TRBJ2-1 and V is TRBV7-2; 10 bases match TRBD2. The CDR3 is 15 residues long. Trimming removed 4 bases from V and 5 bases from J; junction bases left unmatched: 5. Per germline, CDR1 SGHTA and CDR2 FQGNSA. The chain's CDR3 is CASSSGLAYHNEQFF. The DNA of the CDR3 is TGTGCCAGCAGCTCGGGACTAGCGTACCACAATGAGCAGTTCTTC.

The chain carries TRBV28 and TRBJ2-7; D remains ambiguous. Germline CDR1 reads MDHEN; CDR2 reads SYDVKM. There are 13 residues in the CDR3. V was cut by 6 bases and J by 3 bases, with 12 bases left in between. The CDR3 nucleotides are TGTGCCAGCAGACCAGGTCAGAACTACGAGCAGTACTTC. Protein sequence: CASRPGQNYEQYF.

The chain links TRBV4-1 to TRBJ2-2, with TRBD1 as a possible D gene (6 bases). This CDR3 comprises 19 residues. V was pared by 3 bases and J by 6 bases, with 26 bases between. CDR1 MGHRA and CDR2 YSYEKL come from the germline V gene. This CDR3 reads CASSHQMTGRVVWAGELFF. CDR3 DNA: TGCGCCAGCAGCCACCAGATGACAGGCCGCGTAGTATGGGCCGGGGAGCTGTTTTTT.

The chain joins TRBV18 to TRBJ1-6; tentatively, D is TRBD1 (6 bases). Germline assignment: CDR1 KGHSH and CDR2 LQKENI. The CDR3 contains 16 residues. Trimming shortened V by 1 base and J by 3 bases, and 10 bases separated the two germline ends. The CDR3 nucleotides read TGTGCCAGCTCACCACAGGACAGTCTCTATAATTCACCCCTCCACTTT. Its translation: CASSPQDSLYNSPLHF.